The sequence of this T cell receptor (beta chain) was determined in a study of regulatory T cells in long-lasting Graves disease. Through Arm-PCR of CDR3 regions and iRepertoire HTBI primers, TCR beta libraries were built. MiXCR was run by TCRdb on the multiplex PCR reads, yielding one entry per CDR3 protein. This sample has a few hundred thousand distinct CDR3 sequences, with 20% to 25% found just once. Only a few counts were recorded for this clonotype. This CDR3 is 16 amino acids long. Germline-derived CDR1 and CDR2 are SGHAT and FQNNGV. Trimming cost V 5 bases and J 0 bases, with 14 bases left between them. Sample time point: persistent/refractory GD, antithyroid drugs over 5 years with positive TRAb. There was RNA extracted from PBMCs, and the TCR library was made from it.

The chain is built from TRBV11-2 and TRBJ2-1; D is perhaps TRBD2 (5 bases). Source: peripheral blood mononuclear cells (PBMCs), taken when the disease was refractory, from a patient treated with antithyroid drugs. The sequence was collected from a female donor with Graves disease. The CDR3, as DNA: TGTGCCAGCAGCCTAGCTGCTAGGAGCTCCTACAATGAGCAGTTCTTC. Translation: CASSLAARSSYNEQFF. Together with reference TRBV11-2 and TRBJ2-1, the CDR3 gives the full variable domain: EAGVAQSPRYKIIEKRQSVAFWCNPISGHATLYWYQQILGQGPKLLIQFQNNGVVDDSQLPKDRFSAERLKGVDSTLKIQPAKLEDSAVYLCASSLAARSSYNEQFFGPGTRLTVL.